The 10 T cell receptor beta chains reported below all come from one sample, sequenced in a study of shared clonotypes between healthy human individuals. Cells designated naive CD8 were CD45RO-negative and were positively selected for CCR7, with terminally differentiated effector memory CD45RA+ cells excluded. Measured with immunoSEQ multiplex PCR; TCRdb has only the in-frame clones, and not every one. The profile shows hundreds of thousands of clones, about 96% of them singletons. Sequencing was performed on naive CD8+ T cells sorted from blood. The receptor source for this set is a woman aged 30 to 39 in good health.

J is TRBJ2-1 and V is TRBV7-9; tentatively, D is TRBD2 (5 bases). CDR1 SEHNR and CDR2 FQNEAQ come from the germline V gene (reference sequence). V lost 5 bases and J 10 bases, leaving 18 bases between the germline ends. The CDR3 length is 14 residues. The CDR3 loop is CASSPEDLLGEQFF. Here the CDR3 DNA reads TGTGCCAGCAGCCCGGAGGACCTGCTCGGCGAGCAGTTCTTC.

The rearrangement uses TRBV4-1 and TRBJ2-2; D unresolved. Germline V gene sequence: CDR1 MGHRA, CDR2 YSYEKL. The ends were cut back, 0 bases at V and 5 bases at J, with 16 bases in the middle. This CDR3 has 17 residues. CDR3 nucleotides: TGCGCCAGCAGCCAAGAACCGGCCCAACACGGTACCGGGGAGCTGTTTTTT. Residues: CASSQEPAQHGTGELFF.

The rearrangement links TRBV5-4 to TRBJ2-2, with D tentatively TRBD1 (5 bases). Trimming shortened V by 1 base and J by 5 bases, and 9 bases separated the two germline ends. The CDR3 runs 14 residues. Germline V lookup: CDR1 SGHNT, CDR2 YYREEE (reference sequence). The CDR3 here is CASSLPGLTGELFF. CDR3 nucleotides: TGTGCCAGCAGCTTGCCAGGGCTAACCGGGGAGCTGTTTTTT.

This clone was detected once. This chain uses TRBV9 with TRBJ2-1; 16 bases map to TRBD2. In germline, CDR1 is SGDLS, CDR2 YYNGEE. Trimming cost V 3 bases and J 8 bases; bases outside gene matches: 20. CDR3 size: 21 residues. The CDR3 sequence is CASSGEGPSQGLAGGFDEQFF. As DNA, the CDR3 is TGTGCCAGCAGCGGCGAGGGTCCGTCTCAGGGACTAGCGGGAGGGTTCGATGAGCAGTTCTTC. Full variable domain (outside the CDR3, taken from reference TRBV9 and TRBJ2-1): DSGVTQTPKHLITATGQRVTLRCSPRSGDLSVYWYQQSLDQGLQFLIQYYNGEERAKGNILERFSAQQFPDLHSELNLSSLELGDSALYFCASSGEGPSQGLAGGFDEQFFGPGTRLTVL.

This chain uses TRBV5-6 with TRBJ2-1, with D perhaps matching TRBD2 (6 bases). V lost 7 bases and J lost 1, with 12 bases in between. Looked up from germline, CDR1 is SGHDT and CDR2 is YYEEEE. The CDR3 is 14 residues long. The CDR3 region is CASRRARSYNEQFF. The CDR3 coding sequence is TGTGCCAGCCGGAGGGCGCGGTCCTACAATGAGCAGTTCTTC.

The rearrangement joins TRBV11-2 to TRBJ2-7, with 8 bases lining up with TRBD1. V shed 6 bases, J shed 2 bases, and the junction held 9 bases outside the gene matches. Germline CDR1 SGHAT, CDR2 FQNNGV. This CDR3 is 15 amino acids long. The CDR3 here is CASSPWTGIAYEQYF. Here the CDR3 DNA reads TGTGCCAGCAGTCCGTGGACAGGGATTGCCTACGAGCAGTACTTC.

This clone was seen just once. J is TRBJ2-7 and V is TRBV2; perhaps TRBD2 as D (6 bases). There are 15 residues in the CDR3. With 4 bases removed from V and 0 bases from J, the gap between germline ends came to 13 bases. Germline V CDR1 and CDR2: SNHLY, FYNNEI. In nucleotides, the CDR3 is TGTGCCAGCAGTGGGGACTTCGACAGCTCCTACGAGCAGTACTTC. Its protein product is CASSGDFDSSYEQYF. The full variable domain, in which reference TRBV2 and TRBJ2-7 provide the parts outside the CDR3, is EPEVTQTPSHQVTQMGQEVILRCVPISNHLYFYWYRQILGQKVEFLVSFYNNEISEKSEIFDDQFSVERPDGSNFTLKIRSTKLEDSAMYFCASSGDFDSSYEQYFGPGTRLTVT.

The chain is built from TRBV7-9 and TRBJ2-1, with TRBD2 matching 10 bases. V shed 5 bases and J 2 bases; nucleotides not matched to a gene: 6. CDR1 is SEHNR and CDR2 is FQNEAQ in the germline V gene (reference sequence). CDR3 length: 16 residues. In DNA, the CDR3 is TGTGCCAGCAGCAATGAACTAGCGGGACCCTACAATGAGCAGTTCTTC. It yields the protein CASSNELAGPYNEQFF.

This clone was seen just once. This chain's CDR3 is CASSALQGYSDYGYTF. CDR3 coding DNA: TGTGCCAGTAGTGCTCTACAGGGGTATTCGGACTATGGCTACACCTTC. The chain employs TRBV19 and TRBJ1-2; 7 nucleotides agree with TRBD1. Germline trimming cut 5 bases from V and 3 bases from J; bases unmatched to any gene: 12. Per the germline V gene, CDR1 is LNHDA and CDR2 is SQIVND (reference sequence). The CDR3 spans 16 residues.

This chain uses TRBV9 with TRBJ2-5; 12 bases line up with TRBD1. This CDR3 has 18 residues. Germline CDR1 SGDLS, CDR2 YYNGEE. J lost 5 bases, V lost 0 bases, and 11 bases had no gene match. The DNA for the CDR3 is TGTGCCAGCAGCGTAGCGGAAACCGGGACAGGGGGCTGGGAGACCCAGTACTTC. This encodes CASSVAETGTGGWETQYF.